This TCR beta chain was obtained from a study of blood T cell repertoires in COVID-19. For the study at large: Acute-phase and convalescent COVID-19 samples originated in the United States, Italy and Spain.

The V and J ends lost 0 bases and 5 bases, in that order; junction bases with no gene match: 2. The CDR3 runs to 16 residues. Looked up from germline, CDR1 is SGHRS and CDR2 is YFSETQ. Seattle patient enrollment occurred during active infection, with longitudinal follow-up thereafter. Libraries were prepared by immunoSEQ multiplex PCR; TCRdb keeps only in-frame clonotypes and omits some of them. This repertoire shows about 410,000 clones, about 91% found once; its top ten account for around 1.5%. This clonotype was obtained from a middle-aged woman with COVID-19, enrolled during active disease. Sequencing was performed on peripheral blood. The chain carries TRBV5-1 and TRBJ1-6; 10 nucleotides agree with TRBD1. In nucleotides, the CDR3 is TGCGCCAGCAGCTTGGTCGGGACAGGGGATAATTCACCCCTCCACTTT. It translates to CASSLVGTGDNSPLHF.